The subject of this entry is one T cell receptor beta chain. Its antigen is unidentified. Authors of the study amplified TCR beta CDR3 regions from RNA transcripts. First-round RT-PCR targeting the TCR CDR3 was performed with the HTBI primer set. TCRdb reprocessed the multiplex PCR reads with MiXCR, giving one entry per CDR3 protein. The data contain approximately 590,000 distinct CDR3 sequences, around 16% of them singletons. Germline V lookup: CDR1 MGHRA, CDR2 YSYEKL. V dropped 4 bases and J dropped 3 bases, with 13 bases sitting between them. This CDR3 contains 14 residues. The data derive from a study of T cells in Graves' hyperthyroidism and ophthalmopathy. Participants, patients aged 18 to 65, had newly diagnosed hyperthyroidism with a duration under 2 months. Fresh peripheral blood, around 10 ml of it, supplied the PBMCs. The study, taken as a whole, reports: In simple terms, a model built on 13 V-J features told ophthalmopathy apart from stable hyperthyroidism. Most thyroid clonotypes that were expanded above 0.001 also turned up in blood.

The TCR was taken from a woman aged 25 to 39 with Graves' hyperthyroidism. The specimen sequenced was blood. The chain combines TRBV4-1 with TRBJ2-7, with D perhaps TRBD1 or TRBD2 (5 bases each). The CDR3 nucleotides read TGCGCCAGCAGCCGGGACCTTGGACTCTACGAGCAGTACTTC. Residues: CASSRDLGLYEQYF.